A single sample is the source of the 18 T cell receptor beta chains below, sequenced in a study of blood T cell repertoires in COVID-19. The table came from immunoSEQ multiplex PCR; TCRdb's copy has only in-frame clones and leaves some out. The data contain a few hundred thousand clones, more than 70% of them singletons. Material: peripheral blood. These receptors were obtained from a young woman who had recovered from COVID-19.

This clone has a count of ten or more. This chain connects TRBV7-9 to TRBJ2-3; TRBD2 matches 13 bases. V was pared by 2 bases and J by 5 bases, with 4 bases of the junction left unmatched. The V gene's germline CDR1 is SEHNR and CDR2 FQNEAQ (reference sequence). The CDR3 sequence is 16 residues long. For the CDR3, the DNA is TGTGCCAGCAGCTTACCACTAGCGGGGGGGCAAGATACGCAGTATTTT. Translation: CASSLPLAGGQDTQYF.

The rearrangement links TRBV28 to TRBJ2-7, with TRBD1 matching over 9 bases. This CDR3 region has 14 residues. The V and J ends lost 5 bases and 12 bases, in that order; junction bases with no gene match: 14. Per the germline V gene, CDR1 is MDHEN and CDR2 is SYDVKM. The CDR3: CASSPPPGQGIWYF. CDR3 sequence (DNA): TGTGCCAGCAGTCCCCCCCCCGGACAGGGGATTTGGTACTTC.

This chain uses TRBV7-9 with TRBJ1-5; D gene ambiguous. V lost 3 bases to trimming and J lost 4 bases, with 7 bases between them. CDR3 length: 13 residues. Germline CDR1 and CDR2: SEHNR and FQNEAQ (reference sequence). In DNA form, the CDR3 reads TGTGCCAGCAGCTTCGAGTCAAATCAGCCCCAGCATTTT. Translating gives CASSFESNQPQHF.

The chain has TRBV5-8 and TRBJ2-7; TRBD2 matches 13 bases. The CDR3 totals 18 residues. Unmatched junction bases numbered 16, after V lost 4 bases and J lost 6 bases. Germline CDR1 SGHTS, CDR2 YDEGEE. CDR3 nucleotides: TGTGCCAGCAGCCGGGGACTAGCGGGGCTCCAGGAGCTTAGCGAGCAGTACTTC. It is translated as CASSRGLAGLQELSEQYF.

The CDR3 protein is CASSYVGGYTF. The CDR3 nucleotides are TGTGCCAGCAGTTACGTGGGCGGCTACACCTTC. This rearrangement joins TRBV6-6 to TRBJ1-2; D is ambiguous. Germline loops: CDR1 MNHNY, CDR2 SVGAGI (reference sequence). Trimming took 2 bases from V and 8 from J, leaving 6 bases between them. The CDR3 is made up of 11 amino acids.

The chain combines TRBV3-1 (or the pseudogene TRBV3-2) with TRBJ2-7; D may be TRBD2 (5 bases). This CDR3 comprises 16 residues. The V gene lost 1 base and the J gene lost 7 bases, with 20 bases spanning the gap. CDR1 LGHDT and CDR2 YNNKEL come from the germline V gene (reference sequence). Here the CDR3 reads CASSQGTRARLGEQYF. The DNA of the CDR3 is TGTGCCAGCAGCCAAGGTACGAGGGCCCGATTGGGGGAGCAGTACTTC.

The CDR3 nucleotides are TGCGCCAGCAGCTTGCAAGGGGGCACCTACAATGAGCAGTTCTTC. Protein: CASSLQGGTYNEQFF. The chain combines TRBV5-1 with TRBJ2-1, with 7 bases aligning to TRBD1. The CDR3 has 15 amino acids. Losses at the gene ends were 1 base for V and 2 bases for J; bases not matched to a gene: 3. Germline lookup yields CDR1 SGHRS and CDR2 YFSETQ.

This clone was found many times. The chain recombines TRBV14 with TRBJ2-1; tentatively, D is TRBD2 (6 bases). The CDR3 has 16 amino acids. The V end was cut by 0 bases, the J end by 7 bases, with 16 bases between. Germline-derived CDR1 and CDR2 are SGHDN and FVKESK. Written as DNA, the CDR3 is TGTGCCAGCAGCCAAGATGTAGGGGCACGGGGGAATGAGCAGTTCTTC. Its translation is CASSQDVGARGNEQFF.

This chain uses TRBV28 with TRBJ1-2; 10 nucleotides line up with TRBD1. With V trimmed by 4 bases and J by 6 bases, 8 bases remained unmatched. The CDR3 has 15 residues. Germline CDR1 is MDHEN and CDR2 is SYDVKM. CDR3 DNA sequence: TGTGCCAGCAGTTCTTGGGACAGGGGATCGGATGGCTACACCTTC. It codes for CASSSWDRGSDGYTF.

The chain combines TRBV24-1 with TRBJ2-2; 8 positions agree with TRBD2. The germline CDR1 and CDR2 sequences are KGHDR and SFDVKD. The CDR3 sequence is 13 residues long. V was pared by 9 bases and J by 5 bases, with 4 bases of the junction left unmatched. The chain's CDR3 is CATSGGRTGELFF. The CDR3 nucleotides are TGTGCCACCTCGGGGGGGCGAACCGGGGAGCTGTTTTTT.

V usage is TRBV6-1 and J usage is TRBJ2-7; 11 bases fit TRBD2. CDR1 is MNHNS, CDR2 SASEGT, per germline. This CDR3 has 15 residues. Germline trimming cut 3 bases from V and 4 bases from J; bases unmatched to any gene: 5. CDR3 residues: CASSDSGTSGYEQYF. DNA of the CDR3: TGTGCCAGCAGTGATTCCGGGACTAGCGGTTACGAGCAGTACTTC.

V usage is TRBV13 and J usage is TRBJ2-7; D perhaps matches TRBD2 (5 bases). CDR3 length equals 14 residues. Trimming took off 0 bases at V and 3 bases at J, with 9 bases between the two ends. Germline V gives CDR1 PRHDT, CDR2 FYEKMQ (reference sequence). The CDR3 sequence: CASSLGEGVYEQYF. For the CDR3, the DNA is TGTGCCAGCAGCTTAGGAGAGGGTGTCTACGAGCAGTACTTC.

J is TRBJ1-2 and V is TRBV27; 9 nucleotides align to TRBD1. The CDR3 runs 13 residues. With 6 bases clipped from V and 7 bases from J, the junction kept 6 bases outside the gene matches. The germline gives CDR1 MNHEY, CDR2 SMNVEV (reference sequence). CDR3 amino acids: CASRGTGNPGYTF. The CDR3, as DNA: TGTGCCAGCAGGGGGACAGGGAACCCTGGCTACACCTTC.

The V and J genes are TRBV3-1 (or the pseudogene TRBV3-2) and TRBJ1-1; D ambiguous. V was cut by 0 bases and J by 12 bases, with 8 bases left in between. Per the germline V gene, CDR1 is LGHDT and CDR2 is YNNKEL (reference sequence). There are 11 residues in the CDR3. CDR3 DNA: TGTGCCAGCAGCCAAGATTTCAGGCCTTTCTTT. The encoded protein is CASSQDFRPFF.

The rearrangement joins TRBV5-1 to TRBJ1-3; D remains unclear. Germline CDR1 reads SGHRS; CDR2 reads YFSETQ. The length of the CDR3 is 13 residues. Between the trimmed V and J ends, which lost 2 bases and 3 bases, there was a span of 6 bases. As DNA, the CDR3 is TGCGCCAGCAGCTTAGAGAGTGGAAACACCATATATTTT. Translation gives CASSLESGNTIYF.

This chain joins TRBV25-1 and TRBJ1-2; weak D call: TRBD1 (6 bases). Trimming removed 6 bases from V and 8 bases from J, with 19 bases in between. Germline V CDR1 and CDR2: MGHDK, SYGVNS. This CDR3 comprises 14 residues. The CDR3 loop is CASRPNIGGGGYTF. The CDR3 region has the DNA TGTGCCAGCAGACCCAACATCGGGGGGGGCGGCTACACCTTC.

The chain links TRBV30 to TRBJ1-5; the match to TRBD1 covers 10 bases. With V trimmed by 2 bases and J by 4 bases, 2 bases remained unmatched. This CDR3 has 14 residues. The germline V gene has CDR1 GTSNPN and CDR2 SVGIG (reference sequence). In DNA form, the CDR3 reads TGTGCCTGGAGTATGGGACAGGGGAATCAGCCCCAGCATTTT. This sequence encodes CAWSMGQGNQPQHF.

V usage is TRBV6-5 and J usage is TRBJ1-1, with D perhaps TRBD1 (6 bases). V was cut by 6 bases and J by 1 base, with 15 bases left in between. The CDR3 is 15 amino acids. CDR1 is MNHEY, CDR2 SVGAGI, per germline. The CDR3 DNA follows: TGTGCCAGCAGCCTTCGACAGGTCAGGAACACTGAAGCTTTCTTT. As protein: CASSLRQVRNTEAFF.